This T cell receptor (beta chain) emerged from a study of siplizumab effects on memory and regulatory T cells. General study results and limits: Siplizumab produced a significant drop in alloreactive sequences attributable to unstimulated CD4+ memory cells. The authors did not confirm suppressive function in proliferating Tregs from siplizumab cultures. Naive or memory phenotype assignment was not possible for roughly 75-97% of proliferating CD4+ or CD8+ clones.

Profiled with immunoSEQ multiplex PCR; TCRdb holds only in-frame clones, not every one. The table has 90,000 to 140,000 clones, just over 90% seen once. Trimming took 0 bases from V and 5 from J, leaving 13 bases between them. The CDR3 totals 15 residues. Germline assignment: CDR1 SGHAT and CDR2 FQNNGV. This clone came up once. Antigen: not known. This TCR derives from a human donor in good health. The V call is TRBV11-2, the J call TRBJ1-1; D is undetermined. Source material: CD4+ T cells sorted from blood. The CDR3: CASSLDSASSTEAFF. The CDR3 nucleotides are TGTGCCAGCAGCTTAGATTCGGCTTCTAGTACTGAAGCTTTCTTT.